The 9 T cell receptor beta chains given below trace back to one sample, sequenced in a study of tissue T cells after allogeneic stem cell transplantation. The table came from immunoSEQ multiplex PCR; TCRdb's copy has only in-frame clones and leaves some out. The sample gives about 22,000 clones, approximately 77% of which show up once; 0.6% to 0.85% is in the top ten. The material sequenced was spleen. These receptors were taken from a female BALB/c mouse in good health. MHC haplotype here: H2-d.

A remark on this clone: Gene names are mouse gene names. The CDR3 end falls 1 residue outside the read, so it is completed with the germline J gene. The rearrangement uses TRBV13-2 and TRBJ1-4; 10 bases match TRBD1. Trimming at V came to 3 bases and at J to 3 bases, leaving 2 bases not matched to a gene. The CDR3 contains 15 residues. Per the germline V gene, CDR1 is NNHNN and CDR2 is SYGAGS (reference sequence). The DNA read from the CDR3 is TGTGCCAGCGGTGTGGGACAGGGGACCAACGAAAGATTATTT. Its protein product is CASGVGQGTNERLF. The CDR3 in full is CASGVGQGTNERLFF.

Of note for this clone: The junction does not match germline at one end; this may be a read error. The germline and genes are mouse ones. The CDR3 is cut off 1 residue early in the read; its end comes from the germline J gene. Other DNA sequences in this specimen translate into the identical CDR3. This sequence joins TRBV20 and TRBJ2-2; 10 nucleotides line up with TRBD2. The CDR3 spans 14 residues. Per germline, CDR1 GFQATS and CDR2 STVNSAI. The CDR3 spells CGASWGGAAGQLYF. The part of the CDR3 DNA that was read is TGCGGTGCTAGCTGGGGGGGCGCCGCCGGGCAGCTCTAC.

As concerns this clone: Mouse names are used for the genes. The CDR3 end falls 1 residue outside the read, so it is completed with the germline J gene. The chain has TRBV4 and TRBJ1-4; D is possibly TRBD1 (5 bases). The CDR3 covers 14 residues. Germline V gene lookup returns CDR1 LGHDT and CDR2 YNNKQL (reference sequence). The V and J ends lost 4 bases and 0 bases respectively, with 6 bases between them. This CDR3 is CASSSTVSNERLFF. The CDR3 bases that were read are TGTGCCAGCAGCTCGACAGTTTCCAACGAAAGATTATTT.

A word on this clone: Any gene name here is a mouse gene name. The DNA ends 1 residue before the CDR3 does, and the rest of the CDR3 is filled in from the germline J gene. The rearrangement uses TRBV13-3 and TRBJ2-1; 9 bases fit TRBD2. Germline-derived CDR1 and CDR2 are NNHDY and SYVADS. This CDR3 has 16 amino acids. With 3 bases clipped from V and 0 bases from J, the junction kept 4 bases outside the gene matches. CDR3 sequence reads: CASSAGLGSNYAEQFF. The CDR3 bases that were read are TGTGCCAGCAGTGCCGGACTGGGGAGTAACTATGCTGAGCAGTTC.

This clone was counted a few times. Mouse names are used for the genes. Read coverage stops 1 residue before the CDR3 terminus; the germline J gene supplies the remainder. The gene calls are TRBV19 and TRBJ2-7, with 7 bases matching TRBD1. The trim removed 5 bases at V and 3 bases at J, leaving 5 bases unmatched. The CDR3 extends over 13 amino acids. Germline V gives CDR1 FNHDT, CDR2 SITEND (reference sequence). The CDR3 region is CASRRDSLYEQYF. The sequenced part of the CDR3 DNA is TGTGCCAGCAGACGGGACAGCCTCTATGAACAGTAC. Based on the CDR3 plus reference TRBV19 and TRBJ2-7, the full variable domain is GGIITQTPKFLIGQEGQKLTLKCQQNFNHDTMYWYRQDSGKGLRLIYYSITENDLQKGDLSEGYDASREKKSSFSLTVTSAQKNEMAVFLCASRRDSLYEQYFGPGTRLTVL.

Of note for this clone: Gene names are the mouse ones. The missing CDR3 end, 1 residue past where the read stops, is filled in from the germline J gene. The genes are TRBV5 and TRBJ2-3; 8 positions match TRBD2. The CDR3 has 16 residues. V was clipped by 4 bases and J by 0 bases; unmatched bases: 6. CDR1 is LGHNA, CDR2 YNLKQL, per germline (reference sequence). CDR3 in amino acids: CASSRRLGPSAETLYF. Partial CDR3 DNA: TGTGCCAGCAGCCGACGACTGGGGCCTAGTGCAGAAACGCTGTAT.

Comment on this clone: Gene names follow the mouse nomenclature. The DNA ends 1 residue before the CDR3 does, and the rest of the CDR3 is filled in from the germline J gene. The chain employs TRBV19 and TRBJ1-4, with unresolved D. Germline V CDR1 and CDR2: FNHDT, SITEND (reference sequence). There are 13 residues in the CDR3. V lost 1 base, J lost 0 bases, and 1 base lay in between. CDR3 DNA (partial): TGTGCCAGCAGTATAATTTCCAACGAAAGATTATTT. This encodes CASSIISNERLF. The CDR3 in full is CASSIISNERLFF. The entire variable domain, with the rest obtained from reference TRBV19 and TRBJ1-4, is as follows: GGIITQTPKFLIGQEGQKLTLKCQQNFNHDTMYWYRQDSGKGLRLIYYSITENDLQKGDLSEGYDASREKKSSFSLTVTSAQKNEMAVFLCASSIISNERLFFGHGTKLSVL.

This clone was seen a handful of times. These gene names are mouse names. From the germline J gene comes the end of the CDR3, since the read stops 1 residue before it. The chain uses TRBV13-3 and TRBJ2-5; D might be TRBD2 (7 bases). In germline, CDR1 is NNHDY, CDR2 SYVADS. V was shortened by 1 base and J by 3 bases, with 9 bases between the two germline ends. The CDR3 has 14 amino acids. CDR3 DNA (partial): TGTGCCAGCAGTGATCTGGGGGCACAAGACACCCAGTAC. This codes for CASSDLGAQDTQY. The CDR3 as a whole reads CASSDLGAQDTQYF.

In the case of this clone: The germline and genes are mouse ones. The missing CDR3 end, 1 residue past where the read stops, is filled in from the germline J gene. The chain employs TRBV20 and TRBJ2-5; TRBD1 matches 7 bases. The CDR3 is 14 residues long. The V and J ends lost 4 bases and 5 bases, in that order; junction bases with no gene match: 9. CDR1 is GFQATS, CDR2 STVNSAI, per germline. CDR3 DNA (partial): TGTGGTGCTAAGGAGACAGGGATGGGAGACACCCAGTAC. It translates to CGAKETGMGDTQY. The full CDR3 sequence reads CGAKETGMGDTQYF.